Listed below are T cell receptor beta chains from one sample, sequenced in a study of T cells in Graves' hyperthyroidism and ophthalmopathy. TCRdb re-analysed the multiplex PCR reads in MiXCR, keeping a single row per CDR3 protein. The sample lists hundreds of thousands of distinct CDR3 sequences; approximately 18% were seen once. The specimen sequenced was blood. All receptors derive from a man aged 45-65 years with Graves' ophthalmopathy. Both conserved end residues are part of each CDR3. A D gene is named only where the DNA matches it firmly. The size field is filled for only some rows; it gives once, few, many or a size class.

abundance: NA
v_gene: TRBV4-1
j_gene: TRBJ1-6
d_gene: NA
CDR3nt: TGCGCCAGCAGCCAAGATGGGGGGATCAATTCACCCCTCCACTTT
CDR3aa: CASSQDGGINSPLHF

abundance: NA
v_gene: TRBV15
j_gene: TRBJ2-2
d_gene: NA
CDR3nt: TGTGCCACCAGCAGAGATCAGGGGCAGGTCGCCGGGGAGCTGTTTTTT
CDR3aa: CATSRDQGQVAGELFF

abundance: few
v_gene: TRBV10-3
j_gene: TRBJ1-5
d_gene: NA
CDR3nt: TGTGCCATCGGGGTCGATCAGCCCCAGCATTTT
CDR3aa: CAIGVDQPQHF

abundance: many
v_gene: TRBV18
j_gene: TRBJ2-3
d_gene: TRBD1
CDR3nt: TGTGCCAGCTCAACCAGGACAGGGAGCACAGATACGCAGTATTTT
CDR3aa: CASSTRTGSTDTQYF

abundance: NA
v_gene: TRBV7-2
j_gene: TRBJ2-1
d_gene: NA
CDR3nt: TGTGCCAGCAGCGATCCCCCCTACCGCTCCTACAATGAGCAGTTCTTC
CDR3aa: CASSDPPYRSYNEQFF

abundance: many
v_gene: TRBV11-2
j_gene: TRBJ1-4
d_gene: NA
CDR3nt: TGTGCCAGCAGCCTCAGGGTGGGGGAAAAACTGTTTTTT
CDR3aa: CASSLRVGEKLFF

abundance: many
v_gene: TRBV20-1
j_gene: TRBJ2-7
d_gene: NA
CDR3nt: TGCAGTGCGCCCGGCGGGTACAAGCAGTACTTC
CDR3aa: CSAPGGYKQYF

abundance: NA
v_gene: TRBV6-1
j_gene: TRBJ2-3
d_gene: TRBD2
CDR3nt: TGTGCCAGCAGTGAAGCGCTAACTAGCGGGCGTTTTAGCACAGATACGCAGTATTTT
CDR3aa: CASSEALTSGRFSTDTQYF

abundance: NA
v_gene: TRBV28
j_gene: TRBJ2-3
d_gene: TRBD2
CDR3nt: TGTGCCAGCAGTTTGAAAGCGGGAGCGAGCACAGATACGCAGTATTTT
CDR3aa: CASSLKAGASTDTQYF

abundance: few
v_gene: TRBV20-1
j_gene: TRBJ1-2
d_gene: NA
CDR3nt: TGCAGTTACGATAAGGGGGACTATGGCTACACCTTC
CDR3aa: CSYDKGDYGYTF

abundance: once
v_gene: TRBV15
j_gene: TRBJ1-5
d_gene: NA
CDR3nt: TGTGCCACCAGCAGAGAGAGGACAGACAATCAGCCCCAGCATTTT
CDR3aa: CATSRERTDNQPQHF

abundance: many
v_gene: TRBV28
j_gene: TRBJ2-5
d_gene: TRBD2
CDR3nt: TGTGCCAGCAGTTACCCGGGACTAGCGCGCGGAGAGACCCAGTACTTC
CDR3aa: CASSYPGLARGETQYF

abundance: many
v_gene: TRBV12-3/TRBV12-4
j_gene: TRBJ2-7
d_gene: TRBD2
CDR3nt: TGTGCCAGCAGTTCCAATCGGCTAGCGGTGTCCCCCTACGAGCAGTACTTC
CDR3aa: CASSSNRLAVSPYEQYF

abundance: many
v_gene: TRBV13
j_gene: TRBJ2-7
d_gene: TRBD2
CDR3nt: TGTGCCAGCAGCTCCGGGACTAGCGGCTCCACGGGAACCTACGAGCAGTACTTC
CDR3aa: CASSSGTSGSTGTYEQYF

abundance: few
v_gene: TRBV20-1
j_gene: TRBJ1-1
d_gene: TRBD1
CDR3nt: TGCAGTGCTAAAAGGGGGGGACAGGGGTGGCACACTGAAGCTTTCTTT
CDR3aa: CSAKRGGQGWHTEAFF

abundance: many
v_gene: TRBV18
j_gene: TRBJ1-2
d_gene: NA
CDR3nt: TGTGCCAGCGCAAGGGATAACTATGGCTACACCTTC
CDR3aa: CASARDNYGYTF

abundance: NA
v_gene: TRBV20-1
j_gene: TRBJ2-3
d_gene: TRBD1
CDR3nt: TGCAGTGCTAGGGGACAGGGCGTCGGCACAGATACGCAGTATTTT
CDR3aa: CSARGQGVGTDTQYF

abundance: NA
v_gene: TRBV27
j_gene: TRBJ2-7
d_gene: NA
CDR3nt: TGTGCCAGCAGTTTATCCTCTGAGGGACTGGGCGAGCAGTACTTC
CDR3aa: CASSLSSEGLGEQYF

abundance: NA
v_gene: TRBV4-1
j_gene: TRBJ2-4
d_gene: TRBD2
CDR3nt: TGCGCCAGCAGCCAAGAGCTAGCGGGGACGGGAGTAGCCAAAAACATTCAGTACTTC
CDR3aa: CASSQELAGTGVAKNIQYF

abundance: few
v_gene: TRBV12-3/TRBV12-4
j_gene: TRBJ2-2
d_gene: NA
CDR3nt: TGTGCCAGCAGGCGGGCCCACCTCGAATCCGGGGAGCTGTTTTTT
CDR3aa: CASRRAHLESGELFF

abundance: many
v_gene: TRBV7-3
j_gene: TRBJ1-1
d_gene: NA
CDR3nt: TGTGCCAGCAGCCCCCTTTCCGCGCTTTTGTTGAACACTGAAGCTTTCTTT
CDR3aa: CASSPLSALLLNTEAFF

abundance: many
v_gene: TRBV28
j_gene: TRBJ2-3
d_gene: TRBD2
CDR3nt: TGTGCCAGCTCCGGGGGGTTTACAGATACGCAGTATTTT
CDR3aa: CASSGGFTDTQYF